The present T cell receptor (beta chain) was sequenced within a study of blood T cell repertoires in COVID-19. Sequencing used immunoSEQ multiplex PCR; TCRdb keeps in-frame clones, though not all of them. Of about 62,000 clones listed, approximately 90% were seen once; the top ten hold about a sixth. The germline V gene encodes CDR1 MGHRA and CDR2 YSYEKL. The CDR3 sequence is 16 residues long. With V trimmed by 3 bases and J by 5 bases, 11 bases remained unmatched. This receptor was identified in a woman aged 60 to 75 with COVID-19, enrolled during active disease. V and J are TRBV4-1 and TRBJ2-7; 9 bases fit TRBD1. Sequencing was done on a sample of peripheral blood. In DNA form, the CDR3 reads TGCGCCAGCAGCCACGGTCGGGGACAGGGTGCCAACGAGCAGTACTTC. Translated: CASSHGRGQGANEQYF.